Below, 17 T cell receptor beta chains from the same sample are listed, as sequenced in a study of T cell responses to AZD1222 COVID-19 vaccine. The repertoire was sequenced with immunoSEQ multiplex PCR; TCRdb's copy has only in-frame clones and lacks some. This table has roughly 110,000 clones, around 91% appearing once. The sequenced sample was peripheral blood, obtained on day 0 of AZD1222 vaccination. These receptors originate from an adult in good health.

V is TRBV27 and J is TRBJ2-5; 13 bases are shared with TRBD2. V lost 5 bases and J lost 5; bases outside the gene matches: 11. This CDR3 is built from 17 residues. Germline CDR1 is MNHEY and CDR2 is SMNVEV (reference sequence). The CDR3 sequence: CASSPTLLAGGQETQYF. DNA of the CDR3: TGTGCCAGCAGTCCTACACTACTAGCGGGGGGGCAGGAGACCCAGTACTTC.

The chain couples TRBV7-3 to TRBJ1-1, with 7 bases identical to TRBD1. The germline V gene has CDR1 SGHTA and CDR2 FQGTGA. With 0 bases clipped from V and 4 bases from J, the junction kept 2 bases outside the gene matches. The CDR3 contains 14 residues. CDR3 DNA sequence: TGTGCCAGCAGCTTAACAGGGGGCATCACTGAAGCTTTCTTT. Protein sequence: CASSLTGGITEAFF.

This sequence joins TRBV4-3 and TRBJ1-2; 7 nucleotides match TRBD1. Germline CDR1 and CDR2: LGHNA and YSLEER. V lost 1 base, J lost 0 bases, and 2 bases stayed unmatched. The CDR3 length is 15 residues. In DNA form, the CDR3 reads TGCGCCAGCAGCCAAGGAGGGGGCGCTAACTATGGCTACACCTTC. This sequence encodes CASSQGGGANYGYTF.

The CDR3 DNA reads as TGTGCCAGTAGTATAGCCGTACCTTCGACCGCGCAAAAAGGCTACACCTTC. Protein sequence: CASSIAVPSTAQKGYTF. The chain couples TRBV19 to TRBJ1-2; D is undetermined. Germline loops: CDR1 LNHDA, CDR2 SQIVND (reference sequence). CDR3 length: 17 residues. The ends were cut back, 1 base at V and 8 bases at J, with 23 bases in the middle.

For this clone: Other nucleotide sequences in the sample specify the same CDR3. V and J are TRBV18 and TRBJ2-1; 9 bases are a match to TRBD1. CDR3 length equals 15 residues. Germline lookup yields CDR1 KGHSH and CDR2 LQKENI. With 3 bases clipped from V and 3 bases from J, the junction kept 3 bases outside the gene matches. The CDR3 protein is CASSPGQGNYNEQFF. CDR3 sequence (DNA): TGTGCCAGCTCACCGGGACAGGGTAACTACAATGAGCAGTTCTTC.

The chain carries TRBV19 and TRBJ2-2; no clear D. The CDR3 contains 17 residues. V gave up 1 base and J gave up 3 bases, with 15 bases separating them. CDR1 is LNHDA, CDR2 SQIVND, per germline (reference sequence). Here the CDR3 reads CASSIVPKSRYTGELFF. CDR3 DNA sequence: TGTGCCAGTAGTATAGTGCCCAAATCTAGATACACCGGGGAGCTGTTTTTT.

The rearrangement joins TRBV6-4 to TRBJ2-3; TRBD1 or TRBD2 may be the D gene (5 bases each). The V gene's germline CDR1 is MRHNA and CDR2 SNTAGT. The V end lost 6 bases, the J end lost 0 bases, and 10 bases lay between the germline ends. This CDR3 has 14 residues. The CDR3 sequence: CASRGDASTDTQYF. The CDR3 DNA follows: TGTGCCAGCAGGGGGGACGCCAGCACAGATACGCAGTATTTT.

The rearrangement joins TRBV7-2 to TRBJ2-3; D perhaps matches TRBD1 (6 bases). Per germline, CDR1 SGHTA and CDR2 FQGNSA. The V and J ends lost 1 base and 7 bases respectively, with 15 bases between them. This CDR3 has 15 residues. The CDR3 coding sequence is TGTGCCAGCAGCTTAGTCCCCAGGGGAATGCATACGCAGTATTTT. This sequence encodes CASSLVPRGMHTQYF.

This clone appeared a single time. The J gene is TRBJ2-7, the V gene TRBV5-6; D not resolved. V was trimmed by 2 bases and J by 1 base, leaving 13 bases between them. The germline CDR1 and CDR2 sequences are SGHDT and YYEEEE. The CDR3 consists of 15 residues. The CDR3 nucleotides are TGTGCCAGCAGCTTCTCGAGCAGGCCGTCCTACGAGCAGTACTTC. This translates into CASSFSSRPSYEQYF.

The rearrangement uses TRBV14 and TRBJ1-2; 8 bases line up with TRBD1. The trim removed 1 base at V and 7 bases at J, leaving 8 bases unmatched. Germline CDR1 and CDR2: SGHDN and FVKESK. The CDR3 covers 15 residues. This chain's CDR3 is CASSQGLQGAGGYTF. The CDR3 DNA is TGTGCCAGCAGCCAAGGTCTCCAGGGGGCGGGTGGCTACACCTTC.

J is TRBJ1-4 and V is TRBV7-8, with TRBD1 identical over 12 bases. V shed 6 bases and J 7 bases; nucleotides not matched to a gene: 18. Germline loops: CDR1 SGHVS, CDR2 FQNEAQ. This CDR3 is 19 amino acids long. The CDR3 protein is CASSRLLPGQGAQSEKLFF. CDR3 nucleotides: TGTGCCAGCAGTCGTCTCCTACCGGGACAGGGGGCGCAAAGTGAAAAACTGTTTTTT.

The chain links TRBV2 to TRBJ2-7; 11 bases map to TRBD1. CDR1 is SNHLY and CDR2 is FYNNEI in the germline V gene. J gave up 6 bases and V 6 bases, and 7 bases lay outside the gene matches. CDR3 length equals 14 residues. The CDR3 sequence is CASRDSGTGGEQYF. CDR3 coding DNA: TGTGCCAGCAGGGACTCCGGGACAGGGGGCGAGCAGTACTTC.

V is TRBV11-2 and J is TRBJ2-5; possible D gene TRBD1, 5 bases. This CDR3 is built from 15 residues. The V end was cut by 1 base, the J end by 5 bases, with 14 bases between. From germline, CDR1 is SGHAT and CDR2 FQNNGV. CDR3 protein: CASSLGGRREETQYF. In nucleotides, the CDR3 is TGTGCCAGCAGCTTAGGGGGCAGACGAGAGGAGACCCAGTACTTC.

This chain links TRBV9 with TRBJ2-3; tentatively, D is TRBD1 (5 bases). Trimming shortened V by 2 bases and J by 2 bases, and 12 bases separated the two germline ends. The CDR3 extends over 15 amino acids. Germline loops: CDR1 SGDLS, CDR2 YYNGEE. The CDR3 sequence: CASSVQDTITDTQYF. The CDR3 DNA is TGTGCCAGCAGCGTCCAGGACACCATCACAGATACGCAGTATTTT.

V gene TRBV5-1 combines with J gene TRBJ2-7, with D perhaps TRBD1 or TRBD2 (5 bases each). Trimming stripped 3 bases from V and 2 bases from J, with 12 bases between. The germline V gene encodes CDR1 SGHRS and CDR2 YFSETQ. This CDR3 contains 14 residues. In nucleotides, the CDR3 is TGCGCCAGCAGCTCAGGGAGTCCCCCCTACGAGCAGTACTTC. Protein sequence: CASSSGSPPYEQYF.

The J gene is TRBJ2-5, the V gene TRBV3-1 (or the pseudogene TRBV3-2); D perhaps matches TRBD1 (5 bases). The CDR3 loop spans 15 amino acids. The germline V gene has CDR1 LGHDT and CDR2 YNNKEL (reference sequence). V was clipped by 0 bases and J by 7 bases, with 15 bases between them. The CDR3 sequence: CASSQDRRDGVTQYF. CDR3 coding DNA: TGTGCCAGCAGCCAAGACCGCAGGGATGGAGTGACCCAGTACTTC.

This rearrangement joins TRBV18 to TRBJ1-2; D is uncertain. V shed 3 bases and J shed 0 bases, with 5 bases lying between them. The CDR3 extends over 13 amino acids. Germline V gene lookup returns CDR1 KGHSH and CDR2 LQKENI. CDR3 in DNA: TGTGCCAGCTCACCGAAAGCTAACTATGGCTACACCTTC. This encodes CASSPKANYGYTF.